Below, one TCR beta chain is given with its context. Its antigen is not known. The data originate from a study of T-cell reconstitution after alpha-beta-depleted transplantation in children. Points from the study as a whole: The authors attributed T-cell counts and diversity one year after transplant mostly to newly produced T cells. Several hundred graft clones that had expanded were reportedly the source of alpha-beta T cells about two months after transplant.

Trimming removed 8 bases from V and 2 bases from J; junction bases left unmatched: 3. This CDR3 spans 12 amino acids. Preparation of the TCRbeta library involved a method that used unique molecular identifiers. One entry per CDR3 protein, called by TCRdb with MiXCR from the PCR reads. The sample lists 780,000 or so distinct CDR3 sequences, less than 20% occurring once. The sample here was PBMCs, mostly from graft donor cells, taken 360 days after TCRalphabeta/CD19-depleted stem cell transplant. The source is a male patient younger than 18 who had a stem cell transplant for acute lymphoblastic leukemia, so the T cells may come from the graft donor. The V and J genes are TRBV12-3 or TRBV12-4 and TRBJ2-7, with 7 bases fitting TRBD2. The CDR3 loop reads CASQAGTYEQYF. CDR3 DNA: TGTGCCAGCCAAGCGGGGACCTACGAGCAGTACTTC.